The 18 T cell receptor beta chains given below trace back to one sample, sequenced in a study of cytomegalovirus exposure and HLA in healthy donors (dated by TCRdb to 2016 to 2017). Preparation of the library involved the immunoSEQ multiplex PCR assay. TCRdb took over this immuneACCESS table, retaining in-frame rearrangements with V and J assigned. Such tables are incomplete; in checked studies, under half of the missing clones stem from an unresolved V gene, and the remainder is unexplained. Across this sample there are fewer than 200,000 clones, with around 84% seen only once. The ten largest make up 16% of the sample. The sample was PBMCs. The receptors originated from a man aged 18 to 30 in good health and CMV-seropositive.

The chain joins TRBV7-9 to TRBJ2-7, with TRBD2 as a possible D gene (6 bases). Trimming left V 5 bases short and J 1 base short, with 9 bases between. The CDR3 is made up of 13 amino acids. Germline V lookup: CDR1 SEHNR, CDR2 FQNEAQ (reference sequence). CDR3 nucleotides: TGTGCCAGCAGCGTCCGGGAGTCCTACGAGCAGTACTTC. This codes for CASSVRESYEQYF.

This chain connects TRBV27 to TRBJ1-5, with D uncertain. Germline V CDR1 and CDR2: MNHEY, SMNVEV (reference sequence). V was pared by 3 bases and J by 4 bases, with 4 bases between. The CDR3 totals 12 residues. The CDR3 loop reads CASSFYNQPQHF. CDR3 nucleotide sequence: TGTGCCAGCAGTTTTTATAATCAGCCCCAGCATTTT.

The gene calls are TRBV6-5 and TRBJ2-3; the match to TRBD2 covers 12 bases. This CDR3 contains 15 residues. Germline CDR1 is MNHEY and CDR2 is SVGAGI. The junction had 5 bases not matched to a gene; V was cut back by 6 bases and J by 4 bases. CDR3 bases: TGTGCCAGCAGACCGGGACTAGCGGGTCCAGATACGCAGTATTTT. Its protein product is CASRPGLAGPDTQYF.

The chain is built from TRBV7-2 and TRBJ2-7; D gene unclear. The CDR3 covers 12 residues. V shed 6 bases and J shed 3 bases, with 9 bases lying between them. Germline CDR1 and CDR2: SGHTA and FQGNSA. As DNA, the CDR3 is TGTGCCAGCAGTCTGACTCTCTACGAGCAGTACTTC. Its protein is CASSLTLYEQYF.

V is TRBV6-6 and J is TRBJ1-2, with 9 bases that match TRBD1. CDR1 and CDR2 from the germline V gene are MNHNY and SVGAGI (reference sequence). The junction had 8 bases not matched to a gene; V was cut back by 6 bases and J by 3 bases. The CDR3 extends over 15 amino acids. The CDR3 region is CASSLRRQGDYGYTF. CDR3 bases: TGTGCCAGCAGCCTACGACGACAGGGGGACTATGGCTACACCTTC.

The chain uses TRBV7-3 and TRBJ2-7, with D hard to call. CDR1 and CDR2 (germline): SGHTA, FQGTGA. CDR3 size: 13 residues. The V and J ends lost 5 bases and 5 bases respectively, with 13 bases between them. CDR3 sequence: CASSASRSHEQYF. The DNA for the CDR3 is TGTGCCAGCAGCGCCTCAAGAAGCCACGAGCAGTACTTC.

This clone was seen a handful of times. This sequence joins TRBV11-2 and TRBJ2-7, with 11 positions matching TRBD1. This CDR3 region has 15 residues. Germline V gene data show CDR1 as SGHAT and CDR2 as FQNNGV. V gave up 5 bases and J gave up 5 bases; unmatched junction bases: 8. The CDR3 spells CASSHGQGAIDEQYF. The CDR3 DNA reads TGTGCCAGCAGCCATGGACAGGGGGCTATTGACGAGCAGTACTTC.

The sample holds one count of this clone. J is TRBJ2-1 and V is TRBV5-4, with TRBD2 identical over 16 bases. Germline-derived CDR1 and CDR2 are SGHNT and YYREEE (reference sequence). Germline trimming cut 5 bases from V and 7 bases from J; bases unmatched to any gene: 9. The CDR3 covers 17 residues. The CDR3 region is CASRGGTSGGAWNEQFF. The CDR3 coding sequence is TGTGCCAGCAGAGGAGGGACTAGCGGGGGGGCGTGGAATGAGCAGTTCTTC.

The rearrangement links TRBV6-5 to TRBJ2-1; 9 nucleotides line up with TRBD1. From germline, CDR1 is MNHEY and CDR2 SVGAGI. Trimming removed 4 bases from V and 2 bases from J; junction bases left unmatched: 3. CDR3 length: 15 amino acids. The CDR3 DNA reads TGTGCCAGCAGTTCGGGACAGGGAACCTACAATGAGCAGTTCTTC. It codes for CASSSGQGTYNEQFF.

The gene calls are TRBV29-1 and TRBJ2-1; TRBD2 matches 7 bases. The CDR3 runs to 16 residues. The germline V gene encodes CDR1 SQVTM and CDR2 ANQGSEA. V was pared by 7 bases and J by 0 bases, with 12 bases of the junction left unmatched. The CDR3 spells CSATLRGGSSYNEQFF. As DNA, the CDR3 is TGCAGCGCCACCTTGAGGGGCGGGAGCTCCTACAATGAGCAGTTCTTC.

The chain links TRBV18 to TRBJ2-3; TRBD2 matches at 9 bases. J lost 1 base, V lost 3 bases, and 14 bases had no gene match. CDR1 and CDR2 (germline): KGHSH, LQKENI. The CDR3 has 19 residues. The CDR3 loop is CASSPTSGVLKTGTDTQYF. CDR3 nucleotide sequence: TGTGCCAGCTCACCGACTAGCGGAGTCCTCAAAACGGGCACAGATACGCAGTATTTT.

The V gene is TRBV29-1, the J gene TRBJ2-4; tentative D call: TRBD2 (5 bases). Trimming left V 4 bases short and J 8 bases short, with 12 bases between. Germline CDR1 SQVTM, CDR2 ANQGSEA. This CDR3 comprises 12 residues. The CDR3 sequence: CSVVTGVDIQYF. CDR3 in DNA: TGCAGCGTTGTGACCGGGGTTGACATTCAGTACTTC.

The chain is built from TRBV5-1 and TRBJ1-1; a weak D match, TRBD1 (5 bases). Trimming removed 4 bases from V and 3 bases from J, with 16 bases in between. Per the germline V gene, CDR1 is SGHRS and CDR2 is YFSETQ. This CDR3 has 15 amino acids. The CDR3 here is CASSLGAGRDTEAFF. DNA for the CDR3: TGCGCCAGCAGCCTAGGTGCGGGGCGGGACACTGAAGCTTTCTTT.

J is TRBJ2-5 and V is TRBV5-1; D unresolved. V shed 4 bases and J shed 4 bases, with 17 bases lying between them. Germline V gene sequence: CDR1 SGHRS, CDR2 YFSETQ. CDR3 length equals 15 residues. CDR3 nucleotides: TGCGCCAGCAGCCCTGACGCTGGAGCGCGAGAGACCCAGTACTTC. As protein: CASSPDAGARETQYF. The full variable domain, its missing parts supplied by reference TRBV5-1 and TRBJ2-5, is KAGVTQTPRYLIKTRGQQVTLSCSPISGHRSVSWYQQTPGQGLQFLFEYFSETQRNKGNFPGRFSGRQFSNSRSEMNVSTLELGDSALYLCASSPDAGARETQYFGPGTRLLVL.

The chain recombines TRBV6-1 with TRBJ1-3, with a tentative D call TRBD1 (5 bases). This CDR3 comprises 13 residues. Looked up from germline, CDR1 is MNHNS and CDR2 is SASEGT. V was cut by 4 bases and J by 4 bases, with 8 bases left in between. CDR3 sequence: CASSVGVGNTIYF. CDR3 DNA: TGTGCCAGCAGTGTAGGGGTCGGAAACACCATATATTTT.

The gene calls are TRBV20-1 and TRBJ1-5; D perhaps matches TRBD1 (6 bases). Germline assignment: CDR1 DFQATT and CDR2 SNEGSKA (reference sequence). Trimming took 7 bases from V and 6 from J, leaving 7 bases between them. The CDR3 runs to 10 residues. Here the CDR3 DNA reads TGCAGTGTAGGGGGTCAGCCCCAGCATTTT. Its protein is CSVGGQPQHF.

J is TRBJ1-1 and V is TRBV4-1; D unresolved. This CDR3 has 13 residues. V lost 4 bases to trimming and J lost 0 bases, with 6 bases between them. The germline V gene encodes CDR1 MGHRA and CDR2 YSYEKL. The CDR3 nucleotides read TGCGCCAGCAGCCTCACTGTGAACACTGAAGCTTTCTTT. This gives the protein CASSLTVNTEAFF.

V gene TRBV5-4 combines with J gene TRBJ2-1, with 13 bases lining up with TRBD2. This CDR3 comprises 17 residues. V lost 4 bases, J lost 5 bases, and 9 bases stayed unmatched. Germline V gives CDR1 SGHNT, CDR2 YYREEE (reference sequence). This chain's CDR3 is CASSDGTSGKWDNEQFF. Here the CDR3 DNA reads TGTGCCAGCAGCGACGGGACTAGCGGGAAATGGGACAATGAGCAGTTCTTC.